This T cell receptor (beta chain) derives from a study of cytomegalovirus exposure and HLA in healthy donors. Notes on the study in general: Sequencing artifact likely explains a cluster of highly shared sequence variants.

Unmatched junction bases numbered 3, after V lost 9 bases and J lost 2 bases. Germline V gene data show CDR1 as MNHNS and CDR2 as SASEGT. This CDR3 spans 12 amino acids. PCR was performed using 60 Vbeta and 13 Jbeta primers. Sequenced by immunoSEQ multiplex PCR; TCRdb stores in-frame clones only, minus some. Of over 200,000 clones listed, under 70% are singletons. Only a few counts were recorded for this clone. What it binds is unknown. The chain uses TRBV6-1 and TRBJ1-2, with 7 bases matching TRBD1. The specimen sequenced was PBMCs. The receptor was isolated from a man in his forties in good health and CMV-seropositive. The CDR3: CASDRENYGYTF. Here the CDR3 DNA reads TGTGCCAGTGACAGGGAAAACTATGGCTACACCTTC.